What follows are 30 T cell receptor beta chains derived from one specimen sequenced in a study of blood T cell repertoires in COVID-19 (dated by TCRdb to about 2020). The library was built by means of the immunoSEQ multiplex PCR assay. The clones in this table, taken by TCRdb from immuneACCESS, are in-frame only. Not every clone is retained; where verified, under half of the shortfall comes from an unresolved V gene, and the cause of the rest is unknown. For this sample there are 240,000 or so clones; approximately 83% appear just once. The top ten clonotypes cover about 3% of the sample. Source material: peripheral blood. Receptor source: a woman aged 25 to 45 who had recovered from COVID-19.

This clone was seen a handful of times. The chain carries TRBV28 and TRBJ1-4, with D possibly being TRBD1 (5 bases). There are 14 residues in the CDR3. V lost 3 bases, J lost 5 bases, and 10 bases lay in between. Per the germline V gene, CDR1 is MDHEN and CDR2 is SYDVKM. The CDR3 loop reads CASSLVGVNEKLFF. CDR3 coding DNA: TGTGCCAGCAGTTTGGTAGGGGTGAATGAAAAACTGTTTTTT. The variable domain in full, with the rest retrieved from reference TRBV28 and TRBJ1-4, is DVKVTQSSRYLVKRTGEKVFLECVQDMDHENMFWYRQDPGLGLRLIYFSYDVKMKEKGDIPEGYSVSREKKERFSLILESASTNQTSMYLCASSLVGVNEKLFFGSGTQLSVL.

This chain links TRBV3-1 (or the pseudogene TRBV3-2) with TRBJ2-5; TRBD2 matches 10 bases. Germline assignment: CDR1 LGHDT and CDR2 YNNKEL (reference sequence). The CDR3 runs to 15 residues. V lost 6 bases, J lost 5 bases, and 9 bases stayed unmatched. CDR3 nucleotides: TGTGCCAGCAGTTTTAGGACTAGCGGCTGGGAGACCCAGTACTTC. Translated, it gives CASSFRTSGWETQYF.

The CDR3 DNA reads TGTGCCAGCAGCATCCAACAGGGATTCGGCGAGCAGTACTTC. Translation gives CASSIQQGFGEQYF. V and J are TRBV7-9 and TRBJ2-7; a weak D match, TRBD1 (6 bases). Per germline, CDR1 SEHNR and CDR2 FQNEAQ (reference sequence). The CDR3 spans 14 residues. Trimming left V 5 bases short and J 6 bases short, with 17 bases between.

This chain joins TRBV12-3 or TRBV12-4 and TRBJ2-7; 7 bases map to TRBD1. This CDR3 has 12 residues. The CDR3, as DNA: TGTGCATCAATGGCAGGGGGCTACGAGCAGTACTTC. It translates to CASMAGGYEQYF.

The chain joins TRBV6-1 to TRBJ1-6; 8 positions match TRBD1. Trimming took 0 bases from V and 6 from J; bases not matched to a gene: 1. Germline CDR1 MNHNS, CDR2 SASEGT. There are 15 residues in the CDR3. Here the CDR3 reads CASSEAGQVNSPLHF. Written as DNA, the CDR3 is TGTGCCAGCAGTGAAGCGGGACAGGTTAATTCACCCCTCCACTTT.

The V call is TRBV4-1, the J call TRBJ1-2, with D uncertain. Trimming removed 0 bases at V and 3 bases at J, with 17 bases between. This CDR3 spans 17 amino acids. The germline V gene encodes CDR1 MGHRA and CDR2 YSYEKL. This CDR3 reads CASSQEGNPRRDYGYTF. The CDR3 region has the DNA TGCGCCAGCAGCCAAGAAGGTAACCCTAGGCGGGACTATGGCTACACCTTC.

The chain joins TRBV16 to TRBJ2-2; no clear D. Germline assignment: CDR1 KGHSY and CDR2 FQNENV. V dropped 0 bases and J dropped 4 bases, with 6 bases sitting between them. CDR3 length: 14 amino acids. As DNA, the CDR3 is TGTGCCAGCAGCCAATCCGCAGTCACCGGGGAGCTGTTTTTT. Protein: CASSQSAVTGELFF.

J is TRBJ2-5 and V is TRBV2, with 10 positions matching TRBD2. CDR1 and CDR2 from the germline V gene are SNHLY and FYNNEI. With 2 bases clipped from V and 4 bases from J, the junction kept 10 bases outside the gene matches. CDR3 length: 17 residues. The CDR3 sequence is CASSETSGVPRGETQYF. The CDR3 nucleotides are TGTGCCAGCAGTGAAACTAGCGGGGTCCCGAGGGGAGAGACCCAGTACTTC.

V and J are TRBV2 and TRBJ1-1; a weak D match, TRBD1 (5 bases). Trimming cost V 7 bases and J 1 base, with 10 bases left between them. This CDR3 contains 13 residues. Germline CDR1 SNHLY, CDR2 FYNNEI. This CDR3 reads CASKEGPNTEAFF. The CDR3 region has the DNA TGTGCCAGCAAGGAGGGGCCGAACACTGAAGCTTTCTTT.

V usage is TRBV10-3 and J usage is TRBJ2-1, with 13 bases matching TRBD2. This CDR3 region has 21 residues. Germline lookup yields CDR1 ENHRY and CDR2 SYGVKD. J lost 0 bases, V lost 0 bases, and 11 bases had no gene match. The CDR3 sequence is CAISESTWTSGGPSSYNEQFF. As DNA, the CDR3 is TGTGCCATCAGTGAGTCGACCTGGACTAGCGGGGGACCGAGCTCCTACAATGAGCAGTTCTTC.

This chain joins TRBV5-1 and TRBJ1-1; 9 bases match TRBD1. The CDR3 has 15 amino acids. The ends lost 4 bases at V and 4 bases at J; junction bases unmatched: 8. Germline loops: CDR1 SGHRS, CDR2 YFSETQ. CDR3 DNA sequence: TGCGCCAGCAGCGTAGACAGGGGGATGAGCACTGAAGCTTTCTTT. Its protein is CASSVDRGMSTEAFF.

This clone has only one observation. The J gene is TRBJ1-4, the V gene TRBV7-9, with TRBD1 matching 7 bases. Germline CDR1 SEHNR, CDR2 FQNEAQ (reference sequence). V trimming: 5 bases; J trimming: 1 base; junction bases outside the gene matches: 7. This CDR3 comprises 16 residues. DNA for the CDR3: TGTGCCAGCAGCACGGGACAGTCGGGAACTAATGAAAAACTGTTTTTT. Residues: CASSTGQSGTNEKLFF.

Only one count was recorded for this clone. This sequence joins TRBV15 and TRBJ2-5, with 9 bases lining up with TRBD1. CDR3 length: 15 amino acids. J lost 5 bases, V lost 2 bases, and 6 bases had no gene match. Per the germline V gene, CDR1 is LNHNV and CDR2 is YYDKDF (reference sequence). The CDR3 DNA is TGTGCCACCAGCAGAAGCGGACAGGGGTTGGAGACCCAGTACTTC. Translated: CATSRSGQGLETQYF.

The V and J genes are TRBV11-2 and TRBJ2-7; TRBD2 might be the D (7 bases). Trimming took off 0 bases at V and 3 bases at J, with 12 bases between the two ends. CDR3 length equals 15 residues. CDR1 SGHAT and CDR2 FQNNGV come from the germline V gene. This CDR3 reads CASSLERGRNYEQYF. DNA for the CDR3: TGTGCCAGCAGCTTAGAGCGGGGGCGTAACTACGAGCAGTACTTC.

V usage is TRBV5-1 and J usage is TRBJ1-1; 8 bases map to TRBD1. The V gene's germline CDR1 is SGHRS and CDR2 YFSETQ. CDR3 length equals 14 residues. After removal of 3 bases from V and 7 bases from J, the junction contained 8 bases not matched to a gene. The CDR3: CASSYSVGQVEAFF. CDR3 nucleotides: TGCGCCAGCAGCTATTCAGTGGGACAGGTTGAAGCTTTCTTT.

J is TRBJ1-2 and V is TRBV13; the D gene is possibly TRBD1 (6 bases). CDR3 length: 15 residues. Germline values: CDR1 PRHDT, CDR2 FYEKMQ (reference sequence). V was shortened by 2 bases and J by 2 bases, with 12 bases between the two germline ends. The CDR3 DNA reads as TGTGCCAGCAGCTTACACCAGGGGCGCAACTATGGCTACACCTTC. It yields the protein CASSLHQGRNYGYTF.

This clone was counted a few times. CDR3 in amino acids: CASSQDRGRWETQYF. The CDR3 coding sequence is TGTGCCAGCAGTCAAGACAGGGGGCGCTGGGAGACCCAGTACTTC. The J gene is TRBJ2-5, the V gene TRBV27, with 10 bases that match TRBD1. With 5 bases clipped from V and 5 bases from J, the junction kept 8 bases outside the gene matches. The CDR3 has 15 residues. The germline V gene encodes CDR1 MNHEY and CDR2 SMNVEV (reference sequence).

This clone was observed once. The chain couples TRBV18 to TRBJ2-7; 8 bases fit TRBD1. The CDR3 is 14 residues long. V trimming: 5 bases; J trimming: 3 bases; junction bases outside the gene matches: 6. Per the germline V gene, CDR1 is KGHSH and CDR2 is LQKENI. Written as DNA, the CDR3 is TGTGCCAGCTCAAATAGACAGGGGTACTACGAGCAGTACTTC. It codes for CASSNRQGYYEQYF.

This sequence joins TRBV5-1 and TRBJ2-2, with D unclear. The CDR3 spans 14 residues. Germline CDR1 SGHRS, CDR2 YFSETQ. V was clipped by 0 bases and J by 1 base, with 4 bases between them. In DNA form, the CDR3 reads TGCGCCAGCAGCTTGGGCGGGAACACCGGGGAGCTGTTTTTT. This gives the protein CASSLGGNTGELFF.

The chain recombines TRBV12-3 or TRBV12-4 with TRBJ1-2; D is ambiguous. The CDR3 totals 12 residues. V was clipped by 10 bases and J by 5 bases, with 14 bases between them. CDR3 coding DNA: TGTGCCACCGGCTACGCGGGATATGGCTACACCTTC. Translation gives CATGYAGYGYTF.

CDR3: CASTPASSEGQGFPTF. The CDR3 DNA is TGTGCCAGCACCCCCGCATCTTCAGAGGGACAGGGGTTTCCCACCTTC. This chain joins TRBV3-1 (or the pseudogene TRBV3-2) and TRBJ1-2; 10 bases fit TRBD1. Losses at the gene ends were 7 bases for V and 13 bases for J; bases not matched to a gene: 21. This CDR3 has 16 amino acids. Germline V gene lookup returns CDR1 LGHDT and CDR2 YNNKEL (reference sequence).

The CDR3 loop reads CASSPGPLAGGYNEQFF. The CDR3 DNA reads as TGCGCCAGCAGCCCCGGGCCCCTAGCGGGGGGCTACAATGAGCAGTTCTTC. The genes are TRBV10-1 and TRBJ2-1; 11 nucleotides align to TRBD2. The CDR3 is 17 amino acids. Germline V gives CDR1 WNHNN, CDR2 SYGVQD (reference sequence). V shed 6 bases and J 3 bases; nucleotides not matched to a gene: 10.

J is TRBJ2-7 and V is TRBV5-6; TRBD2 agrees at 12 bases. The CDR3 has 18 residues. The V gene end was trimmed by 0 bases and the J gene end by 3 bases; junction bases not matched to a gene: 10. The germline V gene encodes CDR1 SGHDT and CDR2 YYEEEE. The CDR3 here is CASSLGLAGEDNYYEQYF. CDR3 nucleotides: TGTGCCAGCAGCTTGGGACTAGCGGGGGAAGATAACTACTACGAGCAGTACTTC.

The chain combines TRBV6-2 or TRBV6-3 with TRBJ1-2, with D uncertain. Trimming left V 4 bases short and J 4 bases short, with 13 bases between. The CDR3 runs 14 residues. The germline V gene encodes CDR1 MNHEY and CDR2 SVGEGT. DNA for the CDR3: TGTGCCAGCAGTTTCATGGACTGGAGCTATGGCTACACCTTC. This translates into CASSFMDWSYGYTF.

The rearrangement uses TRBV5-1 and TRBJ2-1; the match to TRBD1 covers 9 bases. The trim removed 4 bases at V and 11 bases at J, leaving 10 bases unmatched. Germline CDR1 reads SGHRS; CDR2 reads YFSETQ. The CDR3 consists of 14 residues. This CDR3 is CASSTGQGGIKQFF. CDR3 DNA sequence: TGCGCCAGCAGCACGGGACAGGGAGGGATTAAGCAGTTCTTC.

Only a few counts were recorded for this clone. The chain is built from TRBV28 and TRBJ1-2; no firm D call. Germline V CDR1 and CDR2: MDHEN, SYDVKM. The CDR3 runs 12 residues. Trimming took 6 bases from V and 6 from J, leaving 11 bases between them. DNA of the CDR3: TGTGCCAGCAGGGAGGGATTGGATGGCTACACCTTC. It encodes CASREGLDGYTF.

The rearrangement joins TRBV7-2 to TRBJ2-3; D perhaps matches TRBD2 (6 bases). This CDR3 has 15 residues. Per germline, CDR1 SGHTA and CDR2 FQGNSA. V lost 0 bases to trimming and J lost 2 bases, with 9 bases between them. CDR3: CASSLAGTHTDTQYF. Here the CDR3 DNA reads TGTGCCAGCAGCTTAGCGGGGACTCACACAGATACGCAGTATTTT.

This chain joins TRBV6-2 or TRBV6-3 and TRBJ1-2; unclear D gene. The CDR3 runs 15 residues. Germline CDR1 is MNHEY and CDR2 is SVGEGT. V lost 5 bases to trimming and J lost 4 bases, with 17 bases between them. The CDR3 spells CASSDPSGRSYGYTF. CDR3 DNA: TGTGCCAGCAGTGACCCATCAGGTAGAAGCTATGGCTACACCTTC.

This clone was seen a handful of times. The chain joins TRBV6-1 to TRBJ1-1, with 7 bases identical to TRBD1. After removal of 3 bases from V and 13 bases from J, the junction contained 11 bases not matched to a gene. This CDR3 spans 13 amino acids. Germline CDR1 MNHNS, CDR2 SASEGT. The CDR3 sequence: CASSEVKLDRVFF. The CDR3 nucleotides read TGTGCCAGCAGTGAGGTCAAACTAGACAGGGTTTTCTTT.

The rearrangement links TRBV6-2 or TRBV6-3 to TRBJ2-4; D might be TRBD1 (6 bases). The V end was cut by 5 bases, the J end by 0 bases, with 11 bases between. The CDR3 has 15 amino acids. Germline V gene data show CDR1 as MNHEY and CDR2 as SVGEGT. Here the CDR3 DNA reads TGTGCCAGCAGTCGTACAGGGCTAGCCAAAAACATTCAGTACTTC. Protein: CASSRTGLAKNIQYF.